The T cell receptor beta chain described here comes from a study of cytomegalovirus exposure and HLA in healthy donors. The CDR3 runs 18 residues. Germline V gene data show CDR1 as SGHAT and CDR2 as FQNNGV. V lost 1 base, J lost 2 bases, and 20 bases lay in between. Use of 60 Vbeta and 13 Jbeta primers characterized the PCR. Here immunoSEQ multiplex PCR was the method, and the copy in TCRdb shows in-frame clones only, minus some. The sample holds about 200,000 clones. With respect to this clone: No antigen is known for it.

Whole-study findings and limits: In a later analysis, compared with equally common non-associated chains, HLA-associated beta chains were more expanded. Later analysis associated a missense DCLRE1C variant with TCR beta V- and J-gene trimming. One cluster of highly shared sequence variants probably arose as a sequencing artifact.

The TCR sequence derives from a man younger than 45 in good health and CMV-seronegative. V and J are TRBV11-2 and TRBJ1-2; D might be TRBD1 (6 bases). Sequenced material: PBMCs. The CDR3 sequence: CASSLVRGGAYGNYGYTF. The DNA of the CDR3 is TGTGCCAGCAGCTTAGTTAGGGGGGGCGCTTACGGGAACTATGGCTACACCTTC.